The clone carrying this T cell receptor (beta chain) was observed a handful of times. Antigen unknown. The data originate from a study of CD8 T cells in ankylosing spondylitis. Study-level findings and limits: One TCR beta motif, made up of eight or nine highly homologous variants, appeared characteristic of ankylosing spondylitis blood. Relatively scarce in peripheral blood, disease-linked clones were CD8+. Both synovial fluid and blood in reactive arthritis had previously been reported to carry some motif variants. Disease-linked clones reportedly showed significant enrichment in matched ankylosing spondylitis synovial fluid.

The TCR beta libraries were generated through quantitative 5'-RACE incorporating molecular barcodes. TCRdb passed the 5' RACE reads through MiXCR, listing each CDR3 protein once. The table records some 800,000 distinct CDR3 sequences, roughly 12% of them present only once. Germline CDR1 is ENHRY and CDR2 is SYGVKD. The V and J ends lost 2 bases and 1 base, in that order; junction bases with no gene match: 1. The CDR3 is 14 residues long. Sequencing was done on a sample of blood, either unsorted or a sorted T cell fraction (not recorded which). The chain links TRBV10-3 to TRBJ2-5; 7 nucleotides align to TRBD2. The receptor comes from a male donor with ankylosing spondylitis. CDR3 nucleotide sequence: TGTGCCATCAGTGAGGGGAGGGGCCAAGAGACCCAGTACTTC. Its translation: CAISEGRGQETQYF.